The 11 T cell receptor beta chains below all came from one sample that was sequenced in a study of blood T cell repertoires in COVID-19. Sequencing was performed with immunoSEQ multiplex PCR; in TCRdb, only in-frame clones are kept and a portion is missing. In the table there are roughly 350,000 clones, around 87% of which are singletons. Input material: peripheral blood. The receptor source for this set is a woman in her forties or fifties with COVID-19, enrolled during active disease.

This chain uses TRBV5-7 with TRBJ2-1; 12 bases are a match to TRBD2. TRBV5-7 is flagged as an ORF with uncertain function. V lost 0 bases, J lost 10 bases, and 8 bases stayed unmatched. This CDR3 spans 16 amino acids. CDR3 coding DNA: TGTGCCAGCAGCTTGGTGGGGACTAGCGGGCATCTGGAGCAGTTCTTC. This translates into CASSLVGTSGHLEQFF.

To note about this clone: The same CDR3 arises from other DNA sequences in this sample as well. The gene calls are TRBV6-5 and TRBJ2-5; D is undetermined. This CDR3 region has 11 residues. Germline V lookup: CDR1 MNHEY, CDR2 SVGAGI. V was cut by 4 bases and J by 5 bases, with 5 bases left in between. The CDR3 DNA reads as TGTGCCAGCAGTTCCCGGGAGACCCAGTACTTC. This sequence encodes CASSSRETQYF.

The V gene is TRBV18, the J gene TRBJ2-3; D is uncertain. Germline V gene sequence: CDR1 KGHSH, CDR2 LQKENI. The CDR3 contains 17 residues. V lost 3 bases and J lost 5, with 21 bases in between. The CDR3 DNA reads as TGTGCCAGCTCACCCCGAGAGGAGCCCCGGTCCCTAGATACGCAGTATTTT. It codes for CASSPREEPRSLDTQYF.

The CDR3 DNA sequence: TGTGCCAGCAGCTTAGTCGGGGTGGACACTGAAGCTTTCTTT. It yields the protein CASSLVGVDTEAFF. V gene TRBV7-9 combines with J gene TRBJ1-1; no reliable D call. Germline-derived CDR1 and CDR2 are SEHNR and FQNEAQ (reference sequence). The ends were cut back, 1 base at V and 3 bases at J, with 9 bases in the middle. The CDR3 is 14 amino acids.

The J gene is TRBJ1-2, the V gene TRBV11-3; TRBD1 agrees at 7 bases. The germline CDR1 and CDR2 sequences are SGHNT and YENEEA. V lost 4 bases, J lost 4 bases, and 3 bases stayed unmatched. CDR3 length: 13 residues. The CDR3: CASSSRTGYGYTF. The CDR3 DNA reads TGTGCCAGCAGCTCGAGGACAGGCTATGGCTACACCTTC.

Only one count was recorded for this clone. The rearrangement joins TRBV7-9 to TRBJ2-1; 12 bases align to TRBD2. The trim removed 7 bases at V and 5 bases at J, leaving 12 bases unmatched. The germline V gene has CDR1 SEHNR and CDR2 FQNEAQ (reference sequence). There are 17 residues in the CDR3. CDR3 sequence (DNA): TGTGCCAGCACCCTAGCGGGAGGGCCCAAGATGGACAATGAGCAGTTCTTC. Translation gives CASTLAGGPKMDNEQFF.

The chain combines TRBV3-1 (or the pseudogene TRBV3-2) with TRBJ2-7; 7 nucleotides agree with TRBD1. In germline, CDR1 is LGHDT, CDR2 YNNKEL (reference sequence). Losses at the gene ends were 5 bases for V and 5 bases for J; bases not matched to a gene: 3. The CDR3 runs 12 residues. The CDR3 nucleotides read TGTGCCAGCAGCGACAGGGACCACGAGCAGTACTTC. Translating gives CASSDRDHEQYF.

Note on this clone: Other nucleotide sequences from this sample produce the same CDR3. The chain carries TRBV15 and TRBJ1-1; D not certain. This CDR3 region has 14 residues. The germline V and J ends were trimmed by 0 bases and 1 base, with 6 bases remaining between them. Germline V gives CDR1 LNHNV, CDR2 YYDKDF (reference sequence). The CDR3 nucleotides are TGTGCCACCAGCAGAGATCGGGGGAACACTGAAGCTTTCTTT. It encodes CATSRDRGNTEAFF.

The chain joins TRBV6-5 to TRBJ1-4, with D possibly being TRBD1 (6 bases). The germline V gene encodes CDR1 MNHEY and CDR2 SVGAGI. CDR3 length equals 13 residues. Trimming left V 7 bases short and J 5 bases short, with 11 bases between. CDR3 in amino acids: CASTRGKNEKLFF. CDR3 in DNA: TGTGCCAGCACCAGGGGCAAGAATGAAAAACTGTTTTTT.

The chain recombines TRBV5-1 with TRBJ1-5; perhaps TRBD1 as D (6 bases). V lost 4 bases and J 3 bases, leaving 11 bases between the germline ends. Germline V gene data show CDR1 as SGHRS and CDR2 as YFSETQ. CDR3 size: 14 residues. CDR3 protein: CASSPQGTNQPQHF. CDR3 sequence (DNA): TGCGCCAGCAGCCCACAGGGCACCAATCAGCCCCAGCATTTT.

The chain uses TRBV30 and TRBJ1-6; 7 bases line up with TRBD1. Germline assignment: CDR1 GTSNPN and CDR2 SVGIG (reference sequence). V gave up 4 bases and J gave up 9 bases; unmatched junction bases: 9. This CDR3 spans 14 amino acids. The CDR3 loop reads CAWTSGQEGSPLHF. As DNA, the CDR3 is TGTGCCTGGACTTCAGGACAGGAAGGTTCACCCCTCCACTTT.